This TCR beta chain was identified in a study of T cells after yellow fever vaccination. Overall study context: Preparation of fractions with low cell numbers was performed using SMART-Seq v4 Ultra Low Input. Whole-study findings and limits: Repertoires sorted by FACS could include abundant clonotypes that are contaminants from the bulk population. Across the CD4 and CD8 compartments, a small share of clonotypes was present in both.

This clonotype came up a few times. Its antigen is not known. Making TCR cDNA involved 5'RACE template switching, which added UMIs and a universal primer site. In TCRdb, the 5' RACE reads were re-called with MiXCR into one record per CDR3 protein. The sample carries some 500,000 distinct CDR3 sequences, approximately 15% recorded once. Trimming removed 6 bases from V and 4 bases from J; junction bases left unmatched: 9. The CDR3 is made up of 15 amino acids. V and J are TRBV12-3 or TRBV12-4 and TRBJ2-3; 8 bases match TRBD2. Sequenced here: PBMCs, sampled on the day of the yellow fever booster vaccination. This clonotype originated in a man aged 25-45 years who received the YFV17D yellow fever vaccine. The CDR3, as DNA: TGTGCCAGCAGGAAAGCGGGAGCGGGCGCAGATACGCAGTATTTT. Encoded protein: CASRKAGAGADTQYF.